These 4 T cell receptor beta chains came from one sample sequenced in a study of T cell repertoires in chronic hepatitis B. Method: immunoSEQ multiplex PCR; TCRdb's copy keeps in-frame clones and lacks some. In the table there are about 210 clones, approximately 83% of which are singletons. Sample: total CD8+ T cells from PBMCs. Receptors originate from a human donor with chronic hepatitis B virus infection.

For the CDR3, the DNA is TGTGCCAGCAGTGAAGGGACTAGCGGCTCCTACGAGCAGTACTTC. Amino acids: CASSEGTSGSYEQYF. The gene calls are TRBV6-1 and TRBJ2-7, with 10 positions matching TRBD2. This CDR3 comprises 15 residues. V shed 1 base, J shed 0 bases, and the junction held 0 bases outside the gene matches. From germline, CDR1 is MNHNS and CDR2 SASEGT.

This clone has only one observation. The chain combines TRBV6-5 with TRBJ1-5; 7 bases map to TRBD1. Germline V gene lookup returns CDR1 MNHEY and CDR2 SVGAGI. The ends lost 6 bases at V and 4 bases at J; junction bases unmatched: 6. This CDR3 contains 14 residues. CDR3 bases: TGTGCCAGCAGCCACGGGACAGTAAATCAGCCCCAGCATTTT. Its protein product is CASSHGTVNQPQHF.

The chain employs TRBV21-1 and TRBJ1-2; the table's D gene call, TRBD1, was not cross checked with the DNA. TRBV21-1 corresponds to a pseudogene. The CDR3 has 17 residues. CDR3 nucleotides: TGTGCCAGCAGCAAAGAGGGCCCCCGGACAGGGACCTATGGCTACACCTTC. Amino acids: CASSKEGPRTGTYGYTF.

The chain is built from TRBV30 and TRBJ2-3; the D gene is possibly TRBD1 (5 bases). Germline V CDR1 and CDR2: GTSNPN, SVGIG (reference sequence). Trimming stripped 1 base from V and 2 bases from J, with 19 bases between. The CDR3 covers 17 residues. CDR3 in amino acids: CAWSDMMQGLYTDTQYF. CDR3 DNA sequence: TGTGCCTGGAGTGATATGATGCAGGGCCTATACACAGATACGCAGTATTTT. The full variable domain, its missing parts supplied by reference TRBV30 and TRBJ2-3, is SQTIHQWPATLVQPVGSPLSLECTVEGTSNPNLYWYRQAAGRGLQLLFYSVGIGQISSEVPQNLSASRPQDRQFILSSKKLLLSDSGFYLCAWSDMMQGLYTDTQYFGPGTRLTVL.